The present TCR beta chain was sequenced within a study of OX40 agonist ivuxolimab in advanced cancers. Blood specimens came from baseline, cycle 4 day 1, and cycle 7 day 1. Profiling relied on immunoSEQ multiplex PCR, and the TCRdb table lists in-frame clones only, not all of them. In the table there are 70,000 to 85,000 clones, 85% to 95% of which are singletons. Germline V gives CDR1 LGHNA, CDR2 YSLEER. CDR3 size: 14 residues. With 4 bases clipped from V and 2 bases from J, the junction kept 3 bases outside the gene matches. The chain employs TRBV4-3 and TRBJ1-1; 8 nucleotides align to TRBD1. The clonotype originates from an adult with an advanced solid tumor such as melanoma, head and neck, liver or kidney cancer. The sequenced sample was CD4+ or CD8+ T cells sorted from blood, obtained in a trial of the OX40 agonist ivuxolimab. CDR3 nucleotides: TGCGCCAGCAGCCCGACAGGGGCTAACACTGAAGCTTTCTTT. It translates to CASSPTGANTEAFF.